The 13 T cell receptor beta chains presented below share a single source sample, sequenced in a study of shared T cell receptors in the human thymus (dated by TCRdb to the early 2020s). The library was built by means of the immunoSEQ multiplex PCR assay. This is the immuneACCESS table as TCRdb keeps it, with only in-frame sequences that have V and J called. A part of the clones is gone; compared with another copy, unresolved V genes explain less than half, and the rest is unexplained. The table for this sample lists about 380,000 clones; roughly 94% of them were counted only once. The ten largest clonotypes hold 0.015% to 0.025% of the sample. The specimen sequenced was thymocytes. These receptor sequences come from a human donor.

The gene calls are TRBV30 and TRBJ1-2; D is unclear. The germline V gene has CDR1 GTSNPN and CDR2 SVGIG (reference sequence). This CDR3 has 12 residues. The germline V and J ends were trimmed by 0 bases and 4 bases, with 6 bases remaining between them. The CDR3 DNA reads TGTGCCTGGAGTGTGGTCGCCTATGGCTACACCTTC. This gives the protein CAWSVVAYGYTF.

The gene calls are TRBV7-2 and TRBJ2-5; 10 bases match TRBD2. This CDR3 has 17 amino acids. The germline CDR1 and CDR2 sequences are SGHTA and FQGNSA. V trimming: 5 bases; J trimming: 4 bases; junction bases outside the gene matches: 13. The CDR3 sequence: CASSRRKREGGVETQYF. For the CDR3, the DNA is TGTGCCAGCAGCCGCCGAAAGCGGGAGGGCGGGGTAGAGACCCAGTACTTC.

V gene TRBV19 combines with J gene TRBJ2-3; 10 bases map to TRBD1. The CDR3 has 13 amino acids. The V gene end was trimmed by 10 bases and the J gene end by 10 bases; junction bases not matched to a gene: 11. The germline V gene has CDR1 LNHDA and CDR2 SQIVND (reference sequence). The CDR3 DNA is TGTGCCACCGGTGGGATGGACAGGGGGGCGCAGTATTTT. Translation: CATGGMDRGAQYF.

V gene TRBV5-4 combines with J gene TRBJ2-3; 11 nucleotides align to TRBD2. With 7 bases clipped from V and 0 bases from J, the junction kept 4 bases outside the gene matches. The CDR3 has 15 residues. The germline gives CDR1 SGHNT, CDR2 YYREEE (reference sequence). The CDR3 DNA follows: TGTGCCAGCGGGACTAGCGGTCTTAGCACAGATACGCAGTATTTT. Translating gives CASGTSGLSTDTQYF.

V usage is TRBV18 and J usage is TRBJ2-7; no definite D call. The CDR3 consists of 15 residues. V lost 6 bases, J lost 0 bases, and 15 bases lay in between. Germline loops: CDR1 KGHSH, CDR2 LQKENI. DNA of the CDR3: TGTGCCAGCTCCAACGGCATGTGGCGCTCCTACGAGCAGTACTTC. Its translation is CASSNGMWRSYEQYF. The full variable domain, with the rest looked up from reference TRBV18 and TRBJ2-7, is NAGVMQNPRHLVRRRGQEARLRCSPMKGHSHVYWYRQLPEEGLKFMVYLQKENIIDESGMPKERFSAEFPKEGPSILRIQQVVRGDSAAYFCASSNGMWRSYEQYFGPGTRLTVT.

The chain has TRBV27 and TRBJ1-3; no clear D. CDR3 length equals 15 residues. CDR1 MNHEY and CDR2 SMNVEV come from the germline V gene (reference sequence). Trimming pared 4 bases from V and 2 bases from J, leaving 12 bases between. CDR3 loop: CASSSRTGTGNTIYF. CDR3 DNA: TGTGCCAGCAGTTCCCGGACGGGGACTGGAAACACCATATATTTT.

This sequence joins TRBV18 and TRBJ1-4, with D possibly being TRBD1 (5 bases). Trimming removed 6 bases at V and 4 bases at J, with 18 bases between. Germline CDR1 is KGHSH and CDR2 is LQKENI. CDR3 length: 16 residues. CDR3 loop: CASSPSGRYGNEKLFF. As DNA, the CDR3 is TGTGCCAGCTCTCCGTCAGGGAGGTACGGTAATGAAAAACTGTTTTTT.

The chain uses TRBV28 and TRBJ1-4, with unresolved D. The germline V and J ends were trimmed by 6 bases and 0 bases, with 29 bases remaining between them. This CDR3 comprises 21 residues. Germline V gene data show CDR1 as MDHEN and CDR2 as SYDVKM. The CDR3 protein is CASSRSLFPRAGLATNEKLFF. The CDR3 DNA reads as TGTGCCAGCAGCCGATCCCTGTTCCCCCGGGCCGGACTCGCAACTAATGAAAAACTGTTTTTT.

The V call is TRBV6-6, the J call TRBJ2-7; tentative D call: TRBD1 (6 bases). Germline V lookup: CDR1 MNHNY, CDR2 SVGAGI (reference sequence). This CDR3 is 14 amino acids long. V was cut by 6 bases and J by 5 bases, with 17 bases left in between. Here the CDR3 DNA reads TGTGCCAGCAGATACCTCGCAGGGGCCAACGAGCAGTACTTC. Translation gives CASRYLAGANEQYF.

The rearrangement links TRBV10-3 to TRBJ2-7; possibly TRBD1 or TRBD2 for D (5 bases each). Trimming pared 8 bases from V and 2 bases from J, leaving 13 bases between. Germline values: CDR1 ENHRY, CDR2 SYGVKD. The CDR3 extends over 13 amino acids. This CDR3 reads CAIRDLGTYEQYF. DNA of the CDR3: TGTGCCATCCGGGACCTCGGGACCTACGAGCAGTACTTC.

The genes are TRBV6-1 and TRBJ2-7, with D possibly called TRBD1 or TRBD2 (5 bases each). The germline V and J ends were trimmed by 1 base and 3 bases, with 16 bases remaining between them. CDR3 length: 16 residues. Germline V CDR1 and CDR2: MNHNS, SASEGT. This chain's CDR3 is CASSEVGRDHHYEQYF. The CDR3 DNA follows: TGTGCCAGCAGTGAAGTGGGCCGGGACCATCACTACGAGCAGTACTTC.

A few counts support this clone. The genes are TRBV20-1 and TRBJ1-4, with D hard to call. V dropped 3 bases and J dropped 5 bases, with 4 bases sitting between them. CDR3 length: 11 residues. Germline CDR1 reads DFQATT; CDR2 reads SNEGSKA (reference sequence). The CDR3 nucleotides are TGCAGTGCTAGGGACAATGAAAAACTGTTTTTT. Amino acid sequence: CSARDNEKLFF.

The chain has TRBV27 and TRBJ2-7; 7 nucleotides match TRBD2. J was trimmed by 2 bases and V by 3 bases; bases with no gene match: 4. The germline gives CDR1 MNHEY, CDR2 SMNVEV (reference sequence). The CDR3 is made up of 14 amino acids. CDR3: CASSFSLAAYEQYF. In DNA form, the CDR3 reads TGTGCCAGCAGTTTCAGTCTAGCGGCCTACGAGCAGTACTTC.